What follows are 18 T cell receptor beta chains derived from one specimen sequenced in a study of PD-L1 blockade in urothelial cancer. TCRdb's table, derived via immunoSEQ multiplex PCR, lists solely in-frame clones and lacks some. In the table there are 75,000 to 100,000 clones, 83% of which are singletons. Stated time point: peripheral blood 6 weeks after treatment start. The sequences come from PBMCs, collected around atezolizumab (anti-PD-L1) treatment. These receptor sequences come from a man between 65 and 85 years old with urothelial cancer.

The chain uses TRBV5-5 and TRBJ2-5, with 10 bases matching TRBD2. After removal of 4 bases from V and 4 bases from J, the junction contained 7 bases not matched to a gene. The CDR3 is made up of 15 amino acids. Germline V gene lookup returns CDR1 SGHKS and CDR2 YYEKEE (reference sequence). This CDR3 is CASSPGAGGLETQYF. As DNA, the CDR3 is TGTGCCAGCAGCCCCGGAGCGGGGGGGCTAGAGACCCAGTACTTC.

The chain links TRBV19 to TRBJ1-2; 10 nucleotides agree with TRBD1. V lost 5 bases, J lost 1 base, and 7 bases stayed unmatched. Germline CDR1 and CDR2: LNHDA and SQIVND (reference sequence). This CDR3 comprises 16 residues. DNA of the CDR3: TGTGCCAGTAGTCTCGGGACAGGGGACAATAACTATGGCTACACCTTC. Translation gives CASSLGTGDNNYGYTF.

The chain employs TRBV5-4 and TRBJ2-1, with 9 bases fitting TRBD2. This CDR3 has 15 residues. Trimming cost V 4 bases and J 7 bases; bases outside gene matches: 9. CDR1 and CDR2 (germline): SGHNT, YYREEE (reference sequence). This CDR3 reads CASSLGLATKNEQFF. The CDR3 DNA is TGTGCCAGCAGCCTGGGACTAGCTACAAAGAATGAGCAGTTCTTC.

This sequence joins TRBV30 and TRBJ1-2; tentative D call: TRBD1 (6 bases). V lost 2 bases to trimming and J lost 7 bases, with 20 bases between them. The CDR3 has 15 residues. The germline CDR1 and CDR2 sequences are GTSNPN and SVGIG (reference sequence). This CDR3 is CAWSFNAGGHGGYTF. The CDR3 DNA sequence: TGTGCCTGGAGTTTCAACGCGGGGGGGCATGGTGGCTACACCTTC. Using reference TRBV30 and TRBJ1-2 for the parts outside the CDR3, the full variable domain is SQTIHQWPATLVQPVGSPLSLECTVEGTSNPNLYWYRQAAGRGLQLLFYSVGIGQISSEVPQNLSASRPQDRQFILSSKKLLLSDSGFYLCAWSFNAGGHGGYTFGSGTRLTVV.

V is TRBV2 and J is TRBJ2-3; 7 nucleotides line up with TRBD2. V lost 5 bases, J lost 1 base, and 6 bases stayed unmatched. Germline V gene sequence: CDR1 SNHLY, CDR2 FYNNEI. The CDR3 is 15 residues long. The CDR3 DNA follows: TGTGCCAGCAGTCTGCTAGCGGTTGGCACAGATACGCAGTATTTT. It translates to CASSLLAVGTDTQYF.

The V gene is TRBV5-1, the J gene TRBJ1-2; D may be TRBD1 (6 bases). Per the germline V gene, CDR1 is SGHRS and CDR2 is YFSETQ. V lost 1 base to trimming and J lost 7 bases, with 17 bases between them. The CDR3 consists of 15 residues. This CDR3 is CASSLFMPGERGYTF. The CDR3 bases are TGCGCCAGCAGCTTGTTCATGCCAGGGGAACGTGGCTACACCTTC.

The genes are TRBV25-1 and TRBJ1-1, with D hard to call. Looked up from germline, CDR1 is MGHDK and CDR2 is SYGVNS. The CDR3 sequence is 13 residues long. Trimming pared 0 bases from V and 4 bases from J, leaving 6 bases between. The CDR3 DNA reads TGTGCCAGCAGTGAATATAGAGGCACTGAAGCTTTCTTT. Protein: CASSEYRGTEAFF.

The rearrangement joins TRBV6-1 to TRBJ2-7, with 8 positions matching TRBD1. The CDR3 extends over 12 amino acids. V lost 7 bases and J lost 9; bases outside the gene matches: 8. Per the germline V gene, CDR1 is MNHNS and CDR2 is SASEGT. The CDR3 sequence is CASNIQGGGQYF. CDR3 sequence (DNA): TGTGCCAGCAATATACAGGGGGGTGGGCAGTACTTC.

The V and J genes are TRBV19 and TRBJ1-3; D ambiguous. The CDR3 runs 15 residues. Trimming stripped 2 bases from V and 0 bases from J, with 8 bases between. CDR1 is LNHDA and CDR2 is SQIVND in the germline V gene (reference sequence). The CDR3 coding sequence is TGTGCCAGTAGTATACAACAGCTCTCTGGAAACACCATATATTTT. Encoded protein: CASSIQQLSGNTIYF.

The genes are TRBV28 and TRBJ2-1; 7 nucleotides line up with TRBD2. The CDR3 sequence is 15 residues long. V gave up 5 bases and J gave up 6 bases; unmatched junction bases: 10. CDR1 MDHEN and CDR2 SYDVKM come from the germline V gene. As DNA, the CDR3 is TGTGCCAGCAGTCCTCCGGCTAGCGGTCCCAATGAGCAGTTCTTC. Translated: CASSPPASGPNEQFF.

J is TRBJ2-7 and V is TRBV18; no clear D. The germline V gene encodes CDR1 KGHSH and CDR2 LQKENI. The CDR3 is 12 residues long. V lost 3 bases to trimming and J lost 0 bases, with 3 bases between them. CDR3 protein: CASSPSSYEQYF. The CDR3 nucleotides are TGTGCCAGCTCACCTAGCTCCTACGAGCAGTACTTC. Based on the CDR3 plus reference TRBV18 and TRBJ2-7, the full variable domain is NAGVMQNPRHLVRRRGQEARLRCSPMKGHSHVYWYRQLPEEGLKFMVYLQKENIIDESGMPKERFSAEFPKEGPSILRIQQVVRGDSAAYFCASSPSSYEQYFGPGTRLTVT.

J is TRBJ2-2 and V is TRBV30; 9 positions match TRBD2. Germline-derived CDR1 and CDR2 are GTSNPN and SVGIG (reference sequence). V was pared by 4 bases and J by 1 base, with 4 bases of the junction left unmatched. The CDR3 runs to 15 residues. The CDR3 region is CAWKRLAENTGELFF. Here the CDR3 DNA reads TGTGCCTGGAAAAGACTAGCGGAGAACACCGGGGAGCTGTTTTTT.

This clone was found a few times. CDR3 protein: CASSPSSTSGDPYNEQFF. In DNA, the CDR3 is TGTGCCAGCAGCCCTTCCTCGACTAGCGGGGACCCCTACAATGAGCAGTTCTTC. The J gene is TRBJ2-1, the V gene TRBV4-2; 11 positions match TRBD2. Germline V gives CDR1 LGHNA, CDR2 YNFKEQ. The trim removed 4 bases at V and 2 bases at J, leaving 10 bases unmatched. The CDR3 sequence is 18 residues long.

This clone has just a few counts. The rearrangement uses TRBV2 and TRBJ2-7; unclear D gene. Trimming shortened V by 6 bases and J by 1 base, and 4 bases separated the two germline ends. CDR3 length equals 11 residues. Germline lookup yields CDR1 SNHLY and CDR2 FYNNEI. The CDR3 nucleotides are TGTGCCAGCAGCCCATCCTACGAGCAGTACTTC. Protein sequence: CASSPSYEQYF.

The chain recombines TRBV29-1 with TRBJ2-5; 9 nucleotides align to TRBD1. Germline V CDR1 and CDR2: SQVTM, ANQGSEA. With V trimmed by 7 bases and J by 6 bases, 6 bases remained unmatched. The CDR3 spans 12 residues. The DNA for the CDR3 is TGCAGCGCCGGGACAGGGTCCAAGACCCAGTACTTC. As protein: CSAGTGSKTQYF.

The chain recombines TRBV5-1 with TRBJ2-7; D is possibly TRBD1 (5 bases). Trimming removed 0 bases from V and 5 bases from J, with 6 bases in between. CDR3 length: 12 residues. Per the germline V gene, CDR1 is SGHRS and CDR2 is YFSETQ. The CDR3: CASSLEGDEQYF. CDR3 in DNA: TGCGCCAGCAGCTTGGAAGGGGACGAGCAGTACTTC.

The genes are TRBV11-2 and TRBJ2-1; D is perhaps TRBD1 (5 bases). The CDR3 is made up of 14 amino acids. Germline CDR1 SGHAT, CDR2 FQNNGV. V was clipped by 2 bases and J by 5 bases, with 10 bases between them. The CDR3 nucleotides are TGTGCCAGCAGCTTACGACAGTTTGACAATGAGCAGTTCTTC. This sequence encodes CASSLRQFDNEQFF.

For the CDR3, the DNA is TGTGCCAGCAGCGTAAATAGCGGGGACCAAGAGACCCAGTACTTC. It specifies CASSVNSGDQETQYF. The chain uses TRBV11-3 and TRBJ2-5, with 8 bases lining up with TRBD2. The CDR3 sequence is 15 residues long. Germline loops: CDR1 SGHNT, CDR2 YENEEA. J lost 0 bases, V lost 5 bases, and 5 bases had no gene match. Filled out from reference TRBV11-3 and TRBJ2-5, the complete variable domain reads EAGVVQSPRYKIIEKKQPVAFWCNPISGHNTLYWYLQNLGQGPELLIRYENEEAVDDSQLPKDRFSAERLKGVDSTLKIQPAELGDSAVYLCASSVNSGDQETQYFGPGTRLLVL.